Each of the 30 T cell receptor beta chains below was sequenced from the same sample in a study of T cell repertoires in cytomegalovirus infection. Each CDR3 protein is one row after TCRdb ran MiXCR on the reads. The table includes about 360,000 distinct CDR3 sequences, about 35% detected once. For these receptors, no antigen is known. This specimen was cultured PBMCs, taken from culture after CMV antigen stimulation. These TCRs come from a human donor in good health (CMV status not recorded). Some clones in this sample may be carry-over from other donors' samples.

V and J are TRBV11-1 and TRBJ2-1, with 10 bases lining up with TRBD2. Trimming removed 2 bases from V and 8 bases from J; junction bases left unmatched: 6. The germline V gene has CDR1 SGHAT and CDR2 FQDESV (reference sequence). This CDR3 spans 15 amino acids. The CDR3 here is CASSLRRLAGHEQFF. CDR3 nucleotides: TGTGCCAGCAGCTTAAGGAGACTAGCGGGCCATGAGCAGTTCTTC.

This clonotype came up a few times. J is TRBJ1-4 and V is TRBV7-2; 11 bases fit TRBD1. This CDR3 contains 15 residues. CDR1 is SGHTA and CDR2 is FQGNSA in the germline V gene. V shed 3 bases and J 8 bases; nucleotides not matched to a gene: 5. CDR3 sequence: CASSFGTGGKEKLFF. The CDR3, as DNA: TGTGCCAGCAGCTTTGGGACAGGGGGGAAAGAAAAACTGTTTTTT. The full variable domain, completed using reference TRBV7-2 and TRBJ1-4, is GAGVSQSPSNKVTEKGKDVELRCDPISGHTALYWYRQSLGQGLEFLIYFQGNSAPDKSGLPSDRFSAERTGGSVSTLTIQRTQQEDSAVYLCASSFGTGGKEKLFFGSGTQLSVL.

The sample holds many counts of this clonotype. CDR3 coding DNA: TGTGCCAGCAGCTTGGAGGGACAGAACACTGAAGCTTTCTTT. Its protein product is CASSLEGQNTEAFF. V is TRBV7-2 and J is TRBJ1-1, with TRBD1 as a possible D gene (6 bases). This CDR3 contains 14 residues. With 3 bases removed from V and 1 base from J, the gap between germline ends came to 9 bases. Germline CDR1 reads SGHTA; CDR2 reads FQGNSA.

The chain links TRBV7-8 to TRBJ2-1; perhaps TRBD1 as D (8 bases). Trimming took off 2 bases at V and 10 bases at J, with 24 bases between the two ends. The CDR3 has 17 residues. Germline assignment: CDR1 SGHVS and CDR2 FQNEAQ. DNA of the CDR3: TGTGCCAGCAGCTTAACAGGGGGAGGGCCCGGGGTGGGAGAGCAGTTCTTC. It specifies CASSLTGGGPGVGEQFF.

About this clonotype: The CDR3 ends on some other residue instead of the conserved phenylalanine or tryptophan, so this is likely a read error. The V and J genes are TRBV7-2 and TRBJ2-1, with TRBD2 matching over 9 bases. The CDR3 spans 15 residues. The V gene end was trimmed by 3 bases and the J gene end by 2 bases; junction bases not matched to a gene: 2. Per germline, CDR1 SGHTA and CDR2 FQGNSA. The CDR3 loop is CASSLAGGPYNEQFY. For the CDR3, the DNA is TGTGCCAGCAGCTTGGCGGGAGGGCCCTACAATGAGCAGTTCTAC.

V and J are TRBV7-3 and TRBJ2-5; TRBD1 might be the D (5 bases). Germline CDR1 is SGHTA and CDR2 is FQGTGA. Trimming stripped 5 bases from V and 0 bases from J, with 10 bases between. The CDR3 covers 14 residues. The CDR3 bases are TGTGCCAGCAGCCTCCCGGACAACCAAGAGACCCAGTACTTC. It specifies CASSLPDNQETQYF.

The chain combines TRBV6-2 or TRBV6-3 with TRBJ1-1; TRBD1 agrees at 7 bases. The J segment lost 1 base and the V segment lost 4 bases, leaving 9 bases of the junction unmatched. This CDR3 has 16 amino acids. Germline CDR1 is MNHEY and CDR2 is SVGEGT. In DNA, the CDR3 is TGTGCCAGCAGTTCTCCAGGGGGAACTAGGAACACTGAAGCTTTCTTT. It translates to CASSSPGGTRNTEAFF.

This clonotype was detected a few times. The V gene is TRBV7-9, the J gene TRBJ1-3; no reliable D call. Germline V CDR1 and CDR2: SEHNR, FQNEAQ (reference sequence). The CDR3 spans 14 residues. Trimming removed 5 bases at V and 0 bases at J, with 8 bases between. In nucleotides, the CDR3 is TGTGCCAGCAGCCATTTGAGCTCTGGAAACACCATATATTTT. Its translation: CASSHLSSGNTIYF.

The V call is TRBV7-8, the J call TRBJ2-4; D is undetermined. V lost 0 bases and J 1 base, leaving 10 bases between the germline ends. The germline gives CDR1 SGHVS, CDR2 FQNEAQ. The CDR3 loop spans 16 amino acids. This chain's CDR3 is CASSLAVPAAKNIQYF. In DNA form, the CDR3 reads TGTGCCAGCAGCTTAGCTGTGCCGGCGGCCAAAAACATTCAGTACTTC.

V and J are TRBV7-2 and TRBJ1-6; no definite D call. Per germline, CDR1 SGHTA and CDR2 FQGNSA. The CDR3 spans 13 residues. V was pared by 3 bases and J by 14 bases, with 14 bases between. In DNA form, the CDR3 reads TGTGCCAGCAGCTTCCTCGAAACTGGAGCCCTCCACTTT. It yields the protein CASSFLETGALHF.

The chain couples TRBV20-1 to TRBJ2-1; TRBD2 aligns across 7 bases. Germline V gene lookup returns CDR1 DFQATT and CDR2 SNEGSKA (reference sequence). CDR3 length: 16 amino acids. V shed 1 base and J 8 bases; nucleotides not matched to a gene: 14. The CDR3 loop reads CSARAAQGGRGDEQFF. The CDR3 DNA is TGCAGTGCTAGAGCGGCGCAAGGCGGGAGAGGCGATGAGCAGTTCTTC.

This clonotype appeared a few times. The rearrangement uses TRBV19 and TRBJ2-1; 10 nucleotides align to TRBD2. The J segment lost 5 bases and the V segment lost 3 bases, leaving 4 bases of the junction unmatched. CDR1 is LNHDA, CDR2 SQIVND, per germline (reference sequence). This CDR3 comprises 15 residues. The CDR3 sequence is CASSILLAGDNEQFF. CDR3 nucleotides: TGTGCCAGTAGTATCCTTCTAGCGGGGGACAATGAGCAGTTCTTC.

This clonotype was counted a single time. The chain couples TRBV19 to TRBJ1-5; D might be TRBD1 (6 bases). The CDR3 runs to 16 residues. The V end was cut by 5 bases, the J end by 0 bases, with 14 bases between. Germline V gene lookup returns CDR1 LNHDA and CDR2 SQIVND (reference sequence). In DNA, the CDR3 is TGTGCCAGTAGTTCGTGGACAGATTATAGCAATCAGCCCCAGCATTTT. Its translation is CASSSWTDYSNQPQHF.

V is TRBV27 and J is TRBJ2-1, with D perhaps being TRBD1 or TRBD2 (5 bases each). The CDR3 contains 13 residues. V was shortened by 3 bases and J by 6 bases, with 9 bases between the two germline ends. Germline CDR1 is MNHEY and CDR2 is SMNVEV (reference sequence). The chain's CDR3 is CASSFRDLNEQFF. In nucleotides, the CDR3 is TGTGCCAGCAGTTTCCGGGACCTCAATGAGCAGTTCTTC.

This clonotype was counted a few times. CDR3 protein: CASSGQGSTDTQYF. CDR3 bases: TGTGCCAGCAGTGGACAGGGAAGCACAGATACGCAGTATTTT. This chain uses TRBV6-4 with TRBJ2-3, with 7 nucleotides matching TRBD1. The trim removed 4 bases at V and 0 bases at J, leaving 1 base unmatched. In germline, CDR1 is MRHNA, CDR2 SNTAGT. CDR3 length: 14 residues.

In its sample, this clonotype was seen a few times. The J gene is TRBJ1-6, the V gene TRBV12-3 or TRBV12-4, with D possibly TRBD1 on 6 matching bases. The CDR3 contains 11 residues. V was clipped by 5 bases and J by 19 bases, with 15 bases between them. The DNA of the CDR3 is TGTGCCAGCAGTGGAACAGGGAAGTCGCACTTT. Residues: CASSGTGKSHF.

The table lists this clonotype with many counts. The chain employs TRBV7-2 and TRBJ2-3, with D unresolved. This CDR3 comprises 14 residues. With 5 bases removed from V and 6 bases from J, the gap between germline ends came to 15 bases. Germline CDR1 SGHTA, CDR2 FQGNSA. CDR3 amino acids: CASSVQTRRDTQYF. The CDR3 DNA sequence: TGTGCCAGCAGCGTCCAGACTCGGCGGGATACGCAGTATTTT.

Only a few counts were recorded for this clonotype. J is TRBJ2-2 and V is TRBV12-5, with no clear D. The CDR3 is 15 amino acids. Germline V CDR1 and CDR2: LGHNT, FRNRAP. V dropped 3 bases and J dropped 4 bases, with 12 bases sitting between them. The CDR3: CASGFWQAGTGELFF. DNA for the CDR3: TGTGCTAGTGGTTTCTGGCAGGCAGGCACCGGGGAGCTGTTTTTT.

This clonotype showed up just a few times. J is TRBJ2-5 and V is TRBV4-1; 8 bases match TRBD1. This CDR3 is built from 16 residues. J gave up 4 bases and V 0 bases, and 7 bases lay outside the gene matches. Germline V gene data show CDR1 as MGHRA and CDR2 as YSYEKL. The CDR3 spells CASSQDYQGAGETQYF. The CDR3 region has the DNA TGCGCCAGCAGCCAAGATTATCAGGGGGCCGGAGAGACCCAGTACTTC.

The chain is built from TRBV3-1 and TRBJ2-3; D not resolved. This CDR3 has 14 residues. Trimming left V 1 base short and J 1 base short, with 6 bases between. Germline-derived CDR1 and CDR2 are LGHDT and YNNKEL (reference sequence). The CDR3 sequence is CASSQGRRTDTQYF. The CDR3 DNA reads TGTGCCAGCAGCCAAGGAAGACGCACAGATACGCAGTATTTT.

The V gene is TRBV28, the J gene TRBJ1-2; D not certain. CDR3 length: 15 residues. V lost 4 bases, J lost 7 bases, and 19 bases lay in between. CDR1 and CDR2 from the germline V gene are MDHEN and SYDVKM. The CDR3 DNA reads as TGTGCCAGCAGTTCACCGACACCCGCGGAGTTTGGCTACACCTTC. It encodes CASSSPTPAEFGYTF.

This clonotype was counted between two and nine times. The V call is TRBV30, the J call TRBJ1-1; tentatively, D is TRBD1 (6 bases). Germline-derived CDR1 and CDR2 are GTSNPN and SVGIG (reference sequence). This CDR3 region has 13 residues. V was cut by 5 bases and J by 1 base, with 11 bases left in between. The CDR3 here is CAWERGGNTEAFF. DNA of the CDR3: TGTGCCTGGGAAAGAGGGGGGAACACTGAAGCTTTCTTT.

CDR3: CSVGQTEQYF. The CDR3 DNA is TGCAGCGTCGGCCAGACCGAGCAGTACTTC. The rearrangement joins TRBV29-1 to TRBJ2-7; D remains unclear. Trimming pared 6 bases from V and 6 bases from J, leaving 9 bases between. The length of the CDR3 is 10 residues. Per the germline V gene, CDR1 is SQVTM and CDR2 is ANQGSEA.

There are many counts of this clonotype. This chain joins TRBV6-2 or TRBV6-3 and TRBJ2-1; 11 bases match TRBD2. CDR3 length: 15 residues. In germline, CDR1 is MNHEY, CDR2 SVGEGT. J lost 5 bases, V lost 3 bases, and 3 bases had no gene match. The CDR3 here is CASSYGTSGNNEQFF. The CDR3 region has the DNA TGTGCCAGCAGTTATGGGACTAGCGGTAACAATGAGCAGTTCTTC.

This clonotype was counted ten times or more. The CDR3 sequence: CASSLVENNEQFF. In DNA form, the CDR3 reads TGTGCCAGCAGCTTAGTTGAGAACAATGAGCAGTTCTTC. The chain combines TRBV7-2 with TRBJ2-1; D is unclear. The CDR3 loop spans 13 amino acids. V was trimmed by 1 base and J by 5 bases, leaving 6 bases between them. Germline V gives CDR1 SGHTA, CDR2 FQGNSA. The complete variable domain, with remaining parts taken from reference TRBV7-2 and TRBJ2-1, reads GAGVSQSPSNKVTEKGKDVELRCDPISGHTALYWYRQSLGQGLEFLIYFQGNSAPDKSGLPSDRFSAERTGGSVSTLTIQRTQQEDSAVYLCASSLVENNEQFFGPGTRLTVL.

The CDR3 nucleotides are TGTGCCAGCAGCTTAAACGGGGCCTACAATGAGCAGTTCTTC. Encoded protein: CASSLNGAYNEQFF. V gene TRBV7-2 combines with J gene TRBJ2-1; D is possibly TRBD2 (5 bases). The CDR3 spans 14 residues. Looked up from germline, CDR1 is SGHTA and CDR2 is FQGNSA. Trimming took 2 bases from V and 2 from J, leaving 7 bases between them.

CDR3: CASSLSETGPTYTF. Written as DNA, the CDR3 is TGTGCCAGCAGCTTAAGTGAGACCGGGCCTACCTACACCTTC. The rearrangement links TRBV7-8 to TRBJ1-2; D is unclear. Between the trimmed V and J ends, which lost 2 bases and 10 bases, there was a span of 17 bases. The CDR3 extends over 14 amino acids. CDR1 is SGHVS, CDR2 FQNEAQ, per germline.

The chain uses TRBV10-2 and TRBJ2-1; a possible D gene is TRBD2 (6 bases). V lost 3 bases, J lost 9 bases, and 12 bases lay in between. This CDR3 has 13 amino acids. Germline V gene sequence: CDR1 WSHSY, CDR2 SAAADI. The CDR3 sequence: CASSETSSSEQFF. CDR3 sequence (DNA): TGCGCCAGCAGTGAAACTAGCTCGAGTGAGCAGTTCTTC.

This clonotype was seen many times. V and J are TRBV5-1 and TRBJ2-7; TRBD1 matches 12 bases. The CDR3 is 18 residues long. J was trimmed by 1 base and V by 1 base; bases with no gene match: 9. CDR1 and CDR2 from the germline V gene are SGHRS and YFSETQ. As DNA, the CDR3 is TGCGCCAGCAGCTTGATAGGGACAGGGGGCGTCCTTTCCTACGAGCAGTACTTC. Residues: CASSLIGTGGVLSYEQYF.

This clonotype has a handful of counts. V gene TRBV7-8 combines with J gene TRBJ2-7; 8 nucleotides match TRBD2. Germline CDR1 reads SGHVS; CDR2 reads FQNEAQ. With V trimmed by 3 bases and J by 0 bases, 1 base remained unmatched. The CDR3 consists of 14 residues. CDR3 sequence (DNA): TGTGCCAGCAGCTTTGCGGGAGGCTCCTACGAGCAGTACTTC. Protein: CASSFAGGSYEQYF.